This T cell receptor beta chain came from a study of blood T cell repertoires in COVID-19. Background on the study: Acute and convalescent COVID-19 specimens originated in the United States, Italy and Spain. In each case, the material was cDNA or gDNA derived from T cells, B-cell-depleted T cells, or PBMCs.

V dropped 6 bases and J dropped 4; count of bases not matched to a gene: 6. Germline assignment: CDR1 MNHEY and CDR2 SVGAGI. The CDR3 runs to 15 residues. Methods used by the authors: Nucleated cell counts were estimated from reference gene primer amplification. The protocol was immunoSEQ multiplex PCR, while the TCRdb copy is restricted to in-frame clones and leaves out a portion. That table is the source of V, J and clone size, and D and trimming were worked out from the DNA. The sample lists over 100,000 clones; around 80% were seen once. The sequenced sample was peripheral blood. The origin of this receptor is a human donor in a cohort sampled during active or convalescent COVID-19. This chain joins TRBV6-5 and TRBJ1-6; 7 bases fit TRBD1. The CDR3 DNA reads TGTGCCAGCAGCCTAAGGGACAGATATAATTCACCCCTCCACTTT. It codes for CASSLRDRYNSPLHF.